Presented here are 14 T cell receptor beta chains from one specimen sequenced in a study of cytomegalovirus exposure and HLA in healthy donors (dated by TCRdb to about 2017). Library generation was performed with the immunoSEQ multiplex PCR assay. A mixture of 60 forward primers for TCR Vbeta segments and 13 reverse primers for TCR Jbeta segments was used in the multiplex PCR. Imported from immuneACCESS, the table was reduced by TCRdb to in-frame sequences with V and J called. These copies leave out some clones; in studies compared against another copy, an unresolved V gene accounts for under half, and the cause of the remainder is not known. The sample table lists over 150,000 clones, roughly four fifths of them with a count of one. Clones ranked in the top ten supply about 0.092% of the sample. Sequencing was carried out using PBMCs. These receptors were collected from a boy under 10 years old in good health and CMV-seronegative.

CDR3 protein: CASSQPTSRGADNEQFF. The CDR3 region has the DNA TGCGCCAGCAGCCAACCTACCTCGCGGGGAGCAGACAATGAGCAGTTCTTC. The chain carries TRBV4-1 and TRBJ2-1; possibly TRBD2 for D (6 bases). V lost 2 bases, J lost 5 bases, and 19 bases lay in between. Germline-derived CDR1 and CDR2 are MGHRA and YSYEKL. The CDR3 contains 17 residues.

V is TRBV19 and J is TRBJ2-7, with 9 positions matching TRBD2. The germline V gene encodes CDR1 LNHDA and CDR2 SQIVND (reference sequence). The CDR3 is made up of 17 amino acids. With 3 bases clipped from V and 2 bases from J, the junction kept 11 bases outside the gene matches. The CDR3 reads CASSISGGPLFPYEQYF. CDR3 nucleotides: TGTGCCAGTAGTATTAGCGGGGGCCCTCTCTTTCCCTACGAGCAGTACTTC.

The chain combines TRBV7-9 with TRBJ2-1; tentative D call: TRBD2 (6 bases). Germline V gene data show CDR1 as SEHNR and CDR2 as FQNEAQ (reference sequence). Trimming removed 6 bases at V and 7 bases at J, with 16 bases between. The CDR3 sequence is 14 residues long. As DNA, the CDR3 is TGTGCCAGCAGTCCACCTCTTAGCGGTAATGAGCAGTTCTTC. Translation: CASSPPLSGNEQFF.

This clone was seen a single time. The rearrangement uses TRBV6-1 and TRBJ1-3, with D hard to call. Trimming cost V 4 bases and J 4 bases, with 8 bases left between them. The CDR3 has 13 amino acids. CDR1 and CDR2 (germline): MNHNS, SASEGT. For the CDR3, the DNA is TGTGCCAGCAGTGTCCCGGGAGGAAACACCATATATTTT. Its translation is CASSVPGGNTIYF.

This chain links TRBV5-1 with TRBJ1-6; perhaps TRBD1 as D (6 bases). V lost 3 bases, J lost 6 bases, and 19 bases lay in between. Germline V lookup: CDR1 SGHRS, CDR2 YFSETQ. This CDR3 spans 17 amino acids. CDR3 nucleotide sequence: TGCGCCAGCAGCTCCAACAGGGTTGGGGATTGTAATTCACCCCTCCACTTT. It translates to CASSSNRVGDCNSPLHF.

The gene calls are TRBV7-9 and TRBJ2-2; 9 nucleotides match TRBD2. Germline CDR1 is SEHNR and CDR2 is FQNEAQ (reference sequence). The CDR3 has 15 residues. Trimming at V came to 5 bases and at J to 4 bases, leaving 5 bases not matched to a gene. The CDR3: CASSPSGVGTGELFF. As DNA, the CDR3 is TGTGCCAGCAGCCCTAGCGGGGTCGGCACCGGGGAGCTGTTTTTT.

The chain links TRBV7-8 to TRBJ2-5; 9 nucleotides agree with TRBD1. V shed 3 bases, J shed 3 bases, and the junction held 8 bases outside the gene matches. The CDR3 sequence is 16 residues long. Germline CDR1 and CDR2: SGHVS and FQNEAQ. CDR3 in DNA: TGTGCCAGCAGCTTTGGGTACAGGGGGCTTGAAGAGACCCAGTACTTC. Amino acid sequence: CASSFGYRGLEETQYF.

The rearrangement joins TRBV27 to TRBJ1-4; TRBD1 matches 8 bases. The germline V gene has CDR1 MNHEY and CDR2 SMNVEV (reference sequence). J was trimmed by 8 bases and V by 6 bases; bases with no gene match: 2. This CDR3 is 12 amino acids long. CDR3 residues: CASRTGVEKLFF. The DNA for the CDR3 is TGTGCCAGCAGGACAGGGGTGGAAAAACTGTTTTTT.

The chain is built from TRBV5-4 and TRBJ2-5; 14 nucleotides match TRBD2. Germline V gives CDR1 SGHNT, CDR2 YYREEE (reference sequence). The CDR3 length is 19 residues. Trimming removed 0 bases from V and 0 bases from J; junction bases left unmatched: 7. The CDR3 loop is CASSLARLAGGLHQETQYF. CDR3 in DNA: TGTGCCAGCAGCTTGGCCAGACTAGCGGGGGGGCTCCACCAAGAGACCCAGTACTTC.

This chain's CDR3 is CASSLAPGGAGEQFF. In DNA, the CDR3 is TGTGCCAGCAGCTTAGCGCCCGGGGGGGCAGGAGAGCAGTTCTTC. V and J are TRBV7-2 and TRBJ2-1, with 8 bases identical to TRBD2. The CDR3 consists of 15 residues. The germline gives CDR1 SGHTA, CDR2 FQGNSA. Trimming at V came to 0 bases and at J to 10 bases, leaving 8 bases not matched to a gene.

This sequence joins TRBV19 and TRBJ1-2, with TRBD1 matching over 9 bases. The V gene end was trimmed by 7 bases and the J gene end by 4 bases; junction bases not matched to a gene: 7. This CDR3 contains 14 residues. From germline, CDR1 is LNHDA and CDR2 SQIVND (reference sequence). The CDR3 is CASNRDRASYGYTF. The CDR3 bases are TGTGCCAGTAATCGGGACAGGGCATCCTATGGCTACACCTTC.

V gene TRBV4-2 combines with J gene TRBJ1-1; TRBD1 matches 9 bases. V gave up 1 base and J gave up 0 bases; unmatched junction bases: 0. Looked up from germline, CDR1 is LGHNA and CDR2 is YNFKEQ. The CDR3 has 15 residues. The CDR3 nucleotides are TGTGCCAGCAGCCAAGGGGACAGGGTGAACACTGAAGCTTTCTTT. Translating it yields CASSQGDRVNTEAFF.

V usage is TRBV9 and J usage is TRBJ2-3, with a tentative D call TRBD2 (6 bases). The ends were cut back, 0 bases at V and 4 bases at J, with 9 bases in the middle. The germline CDR1 and CDR2 sequences are SGDLS and YYNGEE. The CDR3 extends over 14 amino acids. The CDR3 nucleotides are TGTGCCAGCAGCGTAGCTCCGGGGGCAGATACGCAGTATTTT. Translation: CASSVAPGADTQYF.

The chain joins TRBV5-6 to TRBJ2-7; TRBD1 matches 8 bases. The CDR3 has 15 residues. The germline CDR1 and CDR2 sequences are SGHDT and YYEEEE. The junction had 8 bases not matched to a gene; V was cut back by 3 bases and J by 3 bases. The CDR3 loop reads CASSSRDRLFYEQYF. The CDR3 region has the DNA TGTGCCAGCAGCTCCCGGGACAGGTTATTCTACGAGCAGTACTTC.